This TCR beta chain was recorded in a study of blood T cell repertoires in COVID-19. At the level of the study: Sources were T cells, B-cell-depleted T cells, or PBMCs; the material itself was cDNA or gDNA.

Original methodology: Reference gene primer amplification yielded estimated nucleated cell counts. Sequencing was performed with immunoSEQ multiplex PCR; in TCRdb, only in-frame clones are kept and a portion is missing. V, J and clone size are taken as reported in that table, and D and trimming were inferred from the DNA itself. This table holds about 59,000 clones, around 79% found once. This CDR3 spans 13 amino acids. Germline loops: CDR1 SGHRS, CDR2 YFSETQ. After removal of 5 bases from V and 6 bases from J, the junction contained 4 bases not matched to a gene. The sequenced material came from peripheral blood. The chain is built from TRBV5-1 and TRBJ1-2; 10 bases align to TRBD1. The clonotype comes from a woman in her seventies with acute or convalescent COVID-19. CDR3 in DNA: TGCGCCAGCAGTTATGACAGGGGGCATGGCTACACCTTC. It translates to CASSYDRGHGYTF. Using reference TRBV5-1 and TRBJ1-2 for the parts outside the CDR3, the full variable domain is KAGVTQTPRYLIKTRGQQVTLSCSPISGHRSVSWYQQTPGQGLQFLFEYFSETQRNKGNFPGRFSGRQFSNSRSEMNVSTLELGDSALYLCASSYDRGHGYTFGSGTRLTVV.